The 15 T cell receptor beta chains given below trace back to one sample, sequenced in a study of T cell repertoires in cytomegalovirus infection. TCRdb recomputed calls from the reads with MiXCR, one row per CDR3 protein. The repertoire holds under 200,000 distinct CDR3 sequences, with 8.5% to 10% as singletons. Sequenced: PBMCs. The receptor set was obtained from a human donor in good health (CMV status not recorded). Some clones in this sample may be carry-over from other donors' samples.

This clonotype has just a few counts. The genes are TRBV30 and TRBJ2-1; 11 nucleotides match TRBD2. V was clipped by 2 bases and J by 10 bases; unmatched bases: 10. The CDR3 sequence is 15 residues long. CDR1 is GTSNPN and CDR2 is SVGIG in the germline V gene (reference sequence). The CDR3 DNA reads as TGTGCCTGGAGTTCTACTAGCGGGAGCGCAGAAGAGCAGTTCTTC. Amino acid sequence: CAWSSTSGSAEEQFF.

This clonotype was seen more than once but under ten times. This chain joins TRBV28 and TRBJ1-1; D might be TRBD1 (6 bases). Germline V gives CDR1 MDHEN, CDR2 SYDVKM. The CDR3 sequence is 14 residues long. V was shortened by 5 bases and J by 1 base, with 11 bases between the two germline ends. The CDR3 spells CASSETGPNTEAFF. In DNA form, the CDR3 reads TGTGCCAGCAGTGAGACAGGCCCGAACACTGAAGCTTTCTTT.

The chain couples TRBV6-2 or TRBV6-3 to TRBJ2-1, with TRBD2 matching over 10 bases. CDR3 size: 17 residues. Germline-derived CDR1 and CDR2 are MNHEY and SVGEGT. Trimming at V came to 0 bases and at J to 8 bases, leaving 10 bases not matched to a gene. CDR3 in DNA: TGTGCCAGCAGTTACTCTACTAGCGGGAATGCGCTTCATGAGCAGTTCTTC. This sequence encodes CASSYSTSGNALHEQFF.

This clonotype came up a few times. The V gene is TRBV12-3 or TRBV12-4, the J gene TRBJ1-5, with 7 bases that match TRBD1. V shed 2 bases, J shed 11 bases, and the junction held 6 bases outside the gene matches. The CDR3 extends over 13 amino acids. The CDR3 nucleotides are TGTGCCAGCAGTTTAAGGGACAGCGAAACCCAGCATTTT. Protein product: CASSLRDSETQHF.

J is TRBJ1-1 and V is TRBV6-5, with D tentatively TRBD1 (5 bases). V was trimmed by 4 bases and J by 0 bases, leaving 12 bases between them. Germline values: CDR1 MNHEY, CDR2 SVGAGI. The CDR3 has 15 amino acids. The CDR3: CASSSGGIMNTEAFF. DNA for the CDR3: TGTGCCAGCAGTTCCGGGGGGATAATGAACACTGAAGCTTTCTTT.

V is TRBV7-2 and J is TRBJ1-1; 8 bases agree with TRBD1. Germline loops: CDR1 SGHTA, CDR2 FQGNSA. CDR3 length: 16 residues. V was clipped by 2 bases and J by 1 base; unmatched bases: 6. DNA for the CDR3: TGTGCCAGCAGCTTATCGGGACAGGACTGGAACACTGAAGCTTTCTTT. Translating it yields CASSLSGQDWNTEAFF.

This clonotype has more than one count but fewer than ten. This rearrangement joins TRBV4-3 to TRBJ1-6; D unclear. From germline, CDR1 is LGHNA and CDR2 YSLEER. The V gene lost 1 base and the J gene lost 8 bases, with 15 bases spanning the gap. The CDR3 has 16 residues. The CDR3 region has the DNA TGCGCCAGCAGCCAAGTCCGCGTTAACGGGGATTCACCCCTCCACTTT. This encodes CASSQVRVNGDSPLHF.

V gene TRBV7-2 combines with J gene TRBJ2-7; the D is unclear. The length of the CDR3 is 15 residues. The V gene lost 5 bases and the J gene lost 5 bases, with 19 bases spanning the gap. CDR1 and CDR2 (germline): SGHTA, FQGNSA. The CDR3 here is CASSTAATLVNEQYF. The CDR3 nucleotides read TGTGCCAGCAGCACAGCCGCCACATTAGTCAACGAGCAGTACTTC.

J is TRBJ2-7 and V is TRBV19, with D unclear. The V end was cut by 3 bases, the J end by 0 bases, with 6 bases between. Germline CDR1 reads LNHDA; CDR2 reads SQIVND (reference sequence). CDR3 size: 13 residues. The CDR3 spells CASSIPDSYEQYF. The DNA of the CDR3 is TGTGCCAGTAGTATCCCGGACTCCTACGAGCAGTACTTC. The full variable domain, its missing parts supplied by reference TRBV19 and TRBJ2-7, is DGGITQSPKYLFRKEGQNVTLSCEQNLNHDAMYWYRQDPGQGLRLIYYSQIVNDFQKGDIAEGYSVSREKKESFPLTVTSAQKNPTAFYLCASSIPDSYEQYFGPGTRLTVT.

In this sample, this clonotype turned up many times. The J gene is TRBJ2-1, the V gene TRBV5-5; weak D call: TRBD2 (6 bases). The germline V and J ends were trimmed by 6 bases and 7 bases, with 17 bases remaining between them. The CDR3 extends over 14 amino acids. Germline CDR1 and CDR2: SGHKS and YYEKEE (reference sequence). The CDR3: CASTSQPGRNEQFF. The CDR3 DNA sequence: TGTGCCAGCACCTCTCAGCCGGGGAGGAATGAGCAGTTCTTC.

This clonotype was detected many times. This chain connects TRBV10-3 to TRBJ2-3, with 11 bases matching TRBD2. The germline V gene encodes CDR1 ENHRY and CDR2 SYGVKD. The CDR3 loop spans 18 amino acids. J was trimmed by 1 base and V by 6 bases; bases with no gene match: 12. CDR3 in DNA: TGTGCCATCAGGTCGGCTAGCGGGGGGTCTTGGGGCACAGATACGCAGTATTTT. Its translation is CAIRSASGGSWGTDTQYF.

The chain uses TRBV7-9 and TRBJ2-2; D unclear. The CDR3 is made up of 14 amino acids. V dropped 3 bases and J dropped 1 base, with 6 bases sitting between them. The germline V gene encodes CDR1 SEHNR and CDR2 FQNEAQ (reference sequence). The CDR3 spells CASSFVGNTGELFF. The CDR3 DNA is TGTGCCAGCAGCTTTGTCGGGAACACCGGGGAGCTGTTTTTT.

This clonotype was found many times. The chain recombines TRBV20-1 with TRBJ2-4, with TRBD2 identical over 9 bases. V dropped 3 bases and J dropped 8; count of bases not matched to a gene: 23. The CDR3 runs 19 residues. CDR1 DFQATT and CDR2 SNEGSKA come from the germline V gene (reference sequence). CDR3 loop: CSASGEASGTRVDYDIQYF. The DNA of the CDR3 is TGCAGTGCTAGCGGTGAGGCTAGCGGGACGCGGGTTGATTATGACATTCAGTACTTC.

This clonotype occurred a few times. The chain has TRBV4-1 and TRBJ1-4; 10 bases align to TRBD1. Germline CDR1 reads MGHRA; CDR2 reads YSYEKL. Trimming took 3 bases from V and 5 from J; bases not matched to a gene: 3. The CDR3 has 15 amino acids. The CDR3 sequence: CASSHRDRGNEKLFF. CDR3 in DNA: TGCGCCAGCAGCCACCGGGACAGGGGAAATGAAAAACTGTTTTTT.

The CDR3 coding sequence is TGTGCCAGCAGCTACGGCCAAACGGAGACCCAGTACTTC. It encodes CASSYGQTETQYF. The V gene is TRBV7-2, the J gene TRBJ2-5, with unresolved D. V dropped 4 bases and J dropped 5 bases, with 11 bases sitting between them. CDR1 and CDR2 (germline): SGHTA, FQGNSA. The CDR3 covers 13 residues.